Included here is one T cell receptor (beta chain) sequence, with context. Antigen: not known. The data originate from a study of T cell responses to AZD1222 COVID-19 vaccine. Study-level background: Second-dose groups at about 4 or about 12 weeks were pooled.

From germline, CDR1 is SGDLS and CDR2 YYNGEE. V lost 4 bases to trimming and J lost 10 bases, with 15 bases between them. The CDR3 is made up of 13 amino acids. The study, taken as a whole, reports: Repertoires were obtained solely post-peak T cell response. Reportedly, close to half of spike-specific TCRs are directed against unmutated variant regions. Clonal diversity was possibly underestimated, and the donors were mostly white British, with more females.

Repertoires were generated with immunoSEQ multiplex PCR, while TCRdb's copy carries only in-frame clones and drops some. The sample has some 150,000 clones, approximately 93% seen once. Sequenced material: peripheral blood, taken on day 0 of AZD1222 vaccination. This clonotype originated in an adult in good health. The rearrangement uses TRBV9 and TRBJ2-1; D remains ambiguous. The CDR3 DNA reads TGTGCCAGCAGCCATCCGACCGCCCCCGAGCAGTTCTTC. Residues: CASSHPTAPEQFF.